This T cell receptor (beta chain) was found in a study of shared clonotypes between healthy human individuals. Study-wide background: Sampling drew on donors who were two women and a few men aged 18 to 49. Three plates each covered CD4 naive and memory; CD8 naive two, CD8 memory one.

Donors comprised healthy HIV-negative adults lacking recent acute infections or vaccinations. CD45RA-negative memory and CD45RA+ naive subsets were split from the CD4+ cells. Using immunoSEQ multiplex PCR, the repertoire was profiled, and TCRdb retains in-frame clones only, with some absent. The sample includes approximately 2.5 million clones, roughly 93% of them seen just once. This clone has just a few counts. This same CDR3 is encoded by further DNA sequences in the sample. The CDR3 consists of 14 residues. Germline V gives CDR1 SGHNT, CDR2 YENEEA. The V gene end was trimmed by 1 base and the J gene end by 2 bases; junction bases not matched to a gene: 0.

V gene TRBV11-3 combines with J gene TRBJ2-7, with 9 bases that match TRBD1. This clonotype originated in a man aged 18 to 30 in good health. Some clones in this sample may be carry-over from other donors' samples. Source material: naive CD4+ T cells from PBMCs. Documented subset: CD45RA+ positively selected. CDR3 residues: CASSLGQGAYEQYF. CDR3 nucleotide sequence: TGTGCCAGCAGCTTAGGACAGGGGGCCTACGAGCAGTACTTC.